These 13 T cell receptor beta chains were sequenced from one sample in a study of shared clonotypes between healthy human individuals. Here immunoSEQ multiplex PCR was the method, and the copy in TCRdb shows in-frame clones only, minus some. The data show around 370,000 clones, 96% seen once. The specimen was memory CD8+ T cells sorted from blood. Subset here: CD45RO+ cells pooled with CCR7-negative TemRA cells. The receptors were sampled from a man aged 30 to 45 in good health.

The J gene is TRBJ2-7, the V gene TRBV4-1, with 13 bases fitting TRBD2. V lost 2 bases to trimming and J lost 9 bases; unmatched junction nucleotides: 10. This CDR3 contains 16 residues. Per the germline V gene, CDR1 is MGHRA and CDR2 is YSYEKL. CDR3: CASSQHLGLAGDRQYF. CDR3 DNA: TGCGCCAGCAGCCAACACCTCGGACTAGCGGGAGATCGGCAGTACTTC.

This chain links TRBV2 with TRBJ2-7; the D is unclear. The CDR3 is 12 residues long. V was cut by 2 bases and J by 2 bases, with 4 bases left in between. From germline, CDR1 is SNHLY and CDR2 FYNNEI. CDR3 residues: CASSEQPYEQYF. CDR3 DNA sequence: TGTGCCAGCAGTGAACAACCCTACGAGCAGTACTTC.

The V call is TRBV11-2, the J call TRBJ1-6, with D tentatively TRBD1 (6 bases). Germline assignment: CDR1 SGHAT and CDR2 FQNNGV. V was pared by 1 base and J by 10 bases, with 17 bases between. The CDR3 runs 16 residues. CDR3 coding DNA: TGTGCCAGCAGCTTAGCGGGTAGGGGGATCGGGTCACCCCTCCACTTT. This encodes CASSLAGRGIGSPLHF.

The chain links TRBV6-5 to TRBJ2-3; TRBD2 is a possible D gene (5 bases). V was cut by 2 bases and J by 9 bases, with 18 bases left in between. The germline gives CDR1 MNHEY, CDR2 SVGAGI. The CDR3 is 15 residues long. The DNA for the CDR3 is TGTGCCAGCAGTTACGGACCTCTGGGGAGAAGCACGCAGTATTTT. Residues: CASSYGPLGRSTQYF.

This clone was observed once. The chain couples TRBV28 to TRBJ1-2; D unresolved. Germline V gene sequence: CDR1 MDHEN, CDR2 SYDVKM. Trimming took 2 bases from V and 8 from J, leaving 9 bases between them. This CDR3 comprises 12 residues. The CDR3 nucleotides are TGTGCCAGCAGTTTAAGGGCAAAAGGCTACACCTTC. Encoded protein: CASSLRAKGYTF.

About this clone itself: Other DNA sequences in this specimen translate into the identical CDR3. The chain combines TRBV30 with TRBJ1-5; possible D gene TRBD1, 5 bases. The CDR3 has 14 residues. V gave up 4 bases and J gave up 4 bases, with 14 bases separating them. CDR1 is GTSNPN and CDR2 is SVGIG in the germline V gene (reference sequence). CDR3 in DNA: TGTGCCTGGATCGGGCGGGGGGGAAATCAGCCCCAGCATTTT. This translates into CAWIGRGGNQPQHF.

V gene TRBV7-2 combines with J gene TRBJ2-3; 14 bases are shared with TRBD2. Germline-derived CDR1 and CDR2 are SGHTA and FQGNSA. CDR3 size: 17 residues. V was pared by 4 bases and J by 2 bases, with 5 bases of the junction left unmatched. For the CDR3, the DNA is TGTGCCAGCAGCTCCCGGACTAGCGGGAGGATCACAGATACGCAGTATTTT. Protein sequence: CASSSRTSGRITDTQYF.

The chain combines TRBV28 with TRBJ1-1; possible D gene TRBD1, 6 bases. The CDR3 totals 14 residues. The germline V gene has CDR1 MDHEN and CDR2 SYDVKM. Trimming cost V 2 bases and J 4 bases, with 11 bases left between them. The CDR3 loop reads CASSLLQGVTEAFF. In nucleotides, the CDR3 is TGTGCCAGCAGTTTACTACAGGGTGTCACTGAAGCTTTCTTT.

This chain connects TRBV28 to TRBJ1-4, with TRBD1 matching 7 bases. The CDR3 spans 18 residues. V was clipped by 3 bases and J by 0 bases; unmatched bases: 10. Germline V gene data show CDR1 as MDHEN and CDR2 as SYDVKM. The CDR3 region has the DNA TGTGCCAGCAGTTTCGTTCAGGGGGTAAAAGCAACTAATGAAAAACTGTTTTTT. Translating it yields CASSFVQGVKATNEKLFF.

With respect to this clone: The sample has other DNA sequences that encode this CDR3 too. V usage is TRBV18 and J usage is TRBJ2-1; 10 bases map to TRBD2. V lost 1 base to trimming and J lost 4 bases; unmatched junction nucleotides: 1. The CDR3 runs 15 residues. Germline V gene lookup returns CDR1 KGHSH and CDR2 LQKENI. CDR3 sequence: CASSPLAGGYNEQFF. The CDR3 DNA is TGTGCCAGCTCACCACTAGCGGGAGGTTACAATGAGCAGTTCTTC.

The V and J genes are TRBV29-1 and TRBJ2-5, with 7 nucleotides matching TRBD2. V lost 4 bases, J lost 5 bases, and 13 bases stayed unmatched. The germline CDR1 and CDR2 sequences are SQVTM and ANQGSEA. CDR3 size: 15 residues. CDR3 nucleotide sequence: TGCAGCGTTGTCCCCAGGGCGGGGAGGGTTGAGACCCAGTACTTC. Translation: CSVVPRAGRVETQYF. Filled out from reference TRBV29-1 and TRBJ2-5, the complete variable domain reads SAVISQKPSRDICQRGTSLTIQCQVDSQVTMMFWYRQQPGQSLTLIATANQGSEATYESGFVIDKFPISRPNLTFSTLTVSNMSPEDSSIYLCSVVPRAGRVETQYFGPGTRLLVL.

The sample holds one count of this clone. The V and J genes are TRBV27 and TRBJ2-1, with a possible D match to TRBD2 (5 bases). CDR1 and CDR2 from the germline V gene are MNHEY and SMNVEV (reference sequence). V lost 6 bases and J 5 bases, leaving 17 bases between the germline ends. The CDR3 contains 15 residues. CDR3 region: CASSLVRAVNNEQFF. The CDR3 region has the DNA TGTGCCAGCAGCCTAGTGAGGGCGGTTAACAATGAGCAGTTCTTC.

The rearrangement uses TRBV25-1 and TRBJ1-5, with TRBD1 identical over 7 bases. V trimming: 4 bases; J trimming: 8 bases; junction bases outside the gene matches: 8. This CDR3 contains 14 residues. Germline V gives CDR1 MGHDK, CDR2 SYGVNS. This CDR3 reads CASSVTGKKEPQHF. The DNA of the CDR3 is TGTGCCAGCAGTGTGACAGGGAAAAAAGAGCCCCAGCATTTT.